This T cell receptor (beta chain) was sequenced in a study of beta chain features in type 1 diabetes. Findings and caveats of the study: Type 1 diabetes patients showed a moderate but significant shortening of TCRB CDR3s in all four CD4+ subsets.

Expressed TCRB transcripts were sequenced because the isolated RNA had all been reverse transcribed beforehand. Data came from immunoSEQ multiplex PCR; TCRdb stores just in-frame clones and leaves some out. The table shows over 120,000 clones, with roughly 10% occurring only once. There are 14 residues in the CDR3. V was pared by 6 bases and J by 0 bases, with 12 bases between. CDR1 SQVTM and CDR2 ANQGSEA come from the germline V gene. On this clone: Antigen specificity is unknown.

The V call is TRBV29-1, the J call TRBJ1-5, with a weak D call TRBD1 (6 bases). The sequencing input was naive CD4+ T cells from blood. The receptor's source is a man in his late teens or twenties in good health. The CDR3 DNA follows: TGCAGCGTAGCGGACAGCAATAGCAATCAGCCCCAGCATTTT. It specifies CSVADSNSNQPQHF.